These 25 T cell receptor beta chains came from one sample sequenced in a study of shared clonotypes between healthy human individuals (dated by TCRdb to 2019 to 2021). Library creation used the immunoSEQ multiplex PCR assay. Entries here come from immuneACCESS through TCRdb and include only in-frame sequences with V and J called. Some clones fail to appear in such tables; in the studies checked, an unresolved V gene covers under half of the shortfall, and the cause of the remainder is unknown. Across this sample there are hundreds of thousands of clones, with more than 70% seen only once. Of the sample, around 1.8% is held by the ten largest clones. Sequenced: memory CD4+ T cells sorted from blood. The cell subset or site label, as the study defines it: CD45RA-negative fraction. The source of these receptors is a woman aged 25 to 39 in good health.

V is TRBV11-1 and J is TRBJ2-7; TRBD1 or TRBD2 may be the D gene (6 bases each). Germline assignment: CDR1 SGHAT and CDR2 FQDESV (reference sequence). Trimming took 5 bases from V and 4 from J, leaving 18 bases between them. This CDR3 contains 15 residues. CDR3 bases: TGTGCCAGCAGCCCGGGGGCCCAGGGGTGGTACGAGCAGTACTTC. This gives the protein CASSPGAQGWYEQYF.

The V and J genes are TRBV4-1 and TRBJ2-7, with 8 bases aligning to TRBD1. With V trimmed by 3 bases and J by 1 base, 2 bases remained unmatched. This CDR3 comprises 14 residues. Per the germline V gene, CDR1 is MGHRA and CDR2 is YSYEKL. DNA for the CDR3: TGCGCCAGCAGCCAGGACAGGGCATCCTACGAGCAGTACTTC. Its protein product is CASSQDRASYEQYF.

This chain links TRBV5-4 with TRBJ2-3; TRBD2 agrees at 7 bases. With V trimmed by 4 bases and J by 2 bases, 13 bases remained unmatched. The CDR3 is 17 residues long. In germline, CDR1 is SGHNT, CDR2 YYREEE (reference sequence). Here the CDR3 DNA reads TGTGCCAGCAGCACGGGGGGAGGAGGTTGGATCACAGATACGCAGTATTTT. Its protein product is CASSTGGGGWITDTQYF.

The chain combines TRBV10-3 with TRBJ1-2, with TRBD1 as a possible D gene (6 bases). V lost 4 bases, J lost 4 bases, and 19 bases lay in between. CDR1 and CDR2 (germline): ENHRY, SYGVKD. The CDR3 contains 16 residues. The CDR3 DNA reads TGTGCCATCAGTGGGGCCCGGGACAATCCCCGCTATGGCTACACCTTC. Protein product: CAISGARDNPRYGYTF.

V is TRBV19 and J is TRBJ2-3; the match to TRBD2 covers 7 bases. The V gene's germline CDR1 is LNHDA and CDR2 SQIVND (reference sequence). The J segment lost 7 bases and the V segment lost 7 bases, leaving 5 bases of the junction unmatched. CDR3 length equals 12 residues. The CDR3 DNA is TGTGCCAGTATGGGAGGGCCTAATACGCAGTATTTT. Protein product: CASMGGPNTQYF. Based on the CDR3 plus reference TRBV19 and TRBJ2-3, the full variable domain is DGGITQSPKYLFRKEGQNVTLSCEQNLNHDAMYWYRQDPGQGLRLIYYSQIVNDFQKGDIAEGYSVSREKKESFPLTVTSAQKNPTAFYLCASMGGPNTQYFGPGTRLTVL.

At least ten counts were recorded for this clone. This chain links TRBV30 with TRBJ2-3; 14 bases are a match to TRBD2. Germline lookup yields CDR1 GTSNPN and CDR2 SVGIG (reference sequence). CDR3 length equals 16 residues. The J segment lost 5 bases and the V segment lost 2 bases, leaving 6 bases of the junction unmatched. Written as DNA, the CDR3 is TGTGCCTGGAGTAAGGGACTAGCGGGAGATGGAGATACGCAGTATTTT. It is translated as CAWSKGLAGDGDTQYF.

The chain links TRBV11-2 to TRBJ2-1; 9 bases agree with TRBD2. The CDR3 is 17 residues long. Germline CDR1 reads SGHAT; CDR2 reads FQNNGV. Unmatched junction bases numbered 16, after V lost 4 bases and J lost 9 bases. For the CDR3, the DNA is TGTGCCAGCAGCTCCTCACAGCGGGAGGCGGGGGGGCGTGAGCAGTTCTTC. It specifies CASSSSQREAGGREQFF. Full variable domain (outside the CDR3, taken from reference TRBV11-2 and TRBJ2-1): EAGVAQSPRYKIIEKRQSVAFWCNPISGHATLYWYQQILGQGPKLLIQFQNNGVVDDSQLPKDRFSAERLKGVDSTLKIQPAKLEDSAVYLCASSSSQREAGGREQFFGPGTRLTVL.

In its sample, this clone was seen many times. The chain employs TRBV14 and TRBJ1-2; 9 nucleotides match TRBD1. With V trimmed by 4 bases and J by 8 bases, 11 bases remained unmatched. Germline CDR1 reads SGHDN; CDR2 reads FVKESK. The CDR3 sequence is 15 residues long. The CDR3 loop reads CASSRPGTGFGGYTF. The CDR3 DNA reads TGTGCCAGCAGCCGACCCGGGACAGGGTTCGGCGGCTACACCTTC.

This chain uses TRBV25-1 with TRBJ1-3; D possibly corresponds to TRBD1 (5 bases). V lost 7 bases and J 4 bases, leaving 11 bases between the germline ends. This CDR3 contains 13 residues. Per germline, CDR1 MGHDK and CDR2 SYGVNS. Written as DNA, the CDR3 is TGTGCCAGCATGAGGGGTGGGGGAAACACCATATATTTT. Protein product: CASMRGGGNTIYF.

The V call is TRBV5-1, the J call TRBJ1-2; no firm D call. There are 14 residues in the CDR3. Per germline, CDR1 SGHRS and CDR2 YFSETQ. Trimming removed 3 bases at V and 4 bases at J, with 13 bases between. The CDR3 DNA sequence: TGCGCCAGCAGCTCGCTTCGGGCCTTCTATGGCTACACCTTC. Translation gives CASSSLRAFYGYTF.

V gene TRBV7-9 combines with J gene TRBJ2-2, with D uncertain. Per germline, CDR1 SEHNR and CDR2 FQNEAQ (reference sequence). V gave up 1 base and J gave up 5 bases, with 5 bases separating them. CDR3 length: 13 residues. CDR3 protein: CASSLVHTGELFF. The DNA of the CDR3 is TGTGCCAGCAGCTTAGTGCATACCGGGGAGCTGTTTTTT.

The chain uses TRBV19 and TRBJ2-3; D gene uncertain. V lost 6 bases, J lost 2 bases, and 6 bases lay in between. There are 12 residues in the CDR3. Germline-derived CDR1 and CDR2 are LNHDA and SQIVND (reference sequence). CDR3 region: CASSGHTDTQYF. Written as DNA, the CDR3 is TGTGCCAGTAGCGGGCACACAGATACGCAGTATTTT.

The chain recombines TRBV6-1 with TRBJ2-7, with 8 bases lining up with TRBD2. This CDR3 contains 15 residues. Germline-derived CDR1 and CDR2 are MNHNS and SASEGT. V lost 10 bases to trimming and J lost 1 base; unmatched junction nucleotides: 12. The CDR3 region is CAILKTGTRSYEQYF. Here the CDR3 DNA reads TGTGCCATCTTAAAAACCGGGACTAGATCCTACGAGCAGTACTTC.

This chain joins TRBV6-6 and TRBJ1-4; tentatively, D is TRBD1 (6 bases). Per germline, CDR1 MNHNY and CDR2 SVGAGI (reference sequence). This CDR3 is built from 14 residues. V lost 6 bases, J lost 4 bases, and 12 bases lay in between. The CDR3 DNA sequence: TGTGCCAGCAGCTGGGACATGAGTAATGAAAAACTGTTTTTT. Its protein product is CASSWDMSNEKLFF.

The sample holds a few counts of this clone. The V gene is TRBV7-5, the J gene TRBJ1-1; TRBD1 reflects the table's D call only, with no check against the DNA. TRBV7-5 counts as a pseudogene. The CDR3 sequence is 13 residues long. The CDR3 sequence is CVRTLTGGTEAFF. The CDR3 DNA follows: TGTGTCAGAACCTTAACAGGGGGCACTGAAGCTTTCTTT.

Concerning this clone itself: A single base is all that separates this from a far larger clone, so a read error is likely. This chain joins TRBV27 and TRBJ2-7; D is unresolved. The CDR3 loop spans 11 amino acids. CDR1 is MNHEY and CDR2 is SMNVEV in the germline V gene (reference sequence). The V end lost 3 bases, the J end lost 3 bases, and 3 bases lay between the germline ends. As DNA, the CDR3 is TGTGCCAGCAGTTTTAACTACGAGCAGTACTTC. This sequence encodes CASSFNYEQYF.

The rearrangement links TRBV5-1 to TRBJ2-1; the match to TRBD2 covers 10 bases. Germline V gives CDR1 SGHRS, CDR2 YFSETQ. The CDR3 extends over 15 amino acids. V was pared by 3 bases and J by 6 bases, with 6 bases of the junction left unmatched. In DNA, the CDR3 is TGCGCCAGCAGCTACTTAGCGGGAGGCGGCAATGAGCAGTTCTTC. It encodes CASSYLAGGGNEQFF.

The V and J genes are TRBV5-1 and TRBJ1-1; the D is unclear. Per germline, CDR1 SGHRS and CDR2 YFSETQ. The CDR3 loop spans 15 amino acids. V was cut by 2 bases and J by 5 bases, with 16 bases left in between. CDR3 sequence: CASSFIGLRETEAFF. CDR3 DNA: TGCGCCAGCAGCTTTATCGGGTTGAGGGAAACTGAAGCTTTCTTT.

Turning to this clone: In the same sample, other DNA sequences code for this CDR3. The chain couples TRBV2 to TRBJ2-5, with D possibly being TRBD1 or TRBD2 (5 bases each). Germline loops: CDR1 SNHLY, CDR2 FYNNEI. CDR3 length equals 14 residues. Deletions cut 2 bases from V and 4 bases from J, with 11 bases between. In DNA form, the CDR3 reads TGTGCCAGCAGTGAACAGGGAGAGGGAGAGACCCAGTACTTC. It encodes CASSEQGEGETQYF.

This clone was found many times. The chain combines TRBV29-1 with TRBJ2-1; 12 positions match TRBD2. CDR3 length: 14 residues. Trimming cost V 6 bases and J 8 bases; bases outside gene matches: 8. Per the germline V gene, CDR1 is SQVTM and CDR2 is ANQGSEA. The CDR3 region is CSVDGTSGRDEQFF. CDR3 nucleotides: TGCAGCGTAGACGGGACTAGCGGGCGGGATGAGCAGTTCTTC.

CDR3 residues: CASSLGLDLDNEQFF. The CDR3 bases are TGCGCCAGCAGCTTGGGGTTGGATTTGGACAATGAGCAGTTCTTC. The J gene is TRBJ2-1, the V gene TRBV5-1, with D hard to call. Germline CDR1 and CDR2: SGHRS and YFSETQ. V was cut by 0 bases and J by 5 bases, with 12 bases left in between. The CDR3 is made up of 15 amino acids.

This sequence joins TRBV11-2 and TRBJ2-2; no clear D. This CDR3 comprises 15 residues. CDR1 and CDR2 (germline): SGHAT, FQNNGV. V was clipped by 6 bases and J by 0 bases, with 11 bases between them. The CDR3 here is CASRPESTNTGELFF. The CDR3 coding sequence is TGTGCCAGCAGACCGGAGAGTACGAACACCGGGGAGCTGTTTTTT. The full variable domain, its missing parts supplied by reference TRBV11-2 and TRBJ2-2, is EAGVAQSPRYKIIEKRQSVAFWCNPISGHATLYWYQQILGQGPKLLIQFQNNGVVDDSQLPKDRFSAERLKGVDSTLKIQPAKLEDSAVYLCASRPESTNTGELFFGEGSRLTVL.

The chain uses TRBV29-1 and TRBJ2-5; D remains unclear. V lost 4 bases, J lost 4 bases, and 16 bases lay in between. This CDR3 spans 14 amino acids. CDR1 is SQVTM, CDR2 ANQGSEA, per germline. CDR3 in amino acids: CSVVKGSFGETQYF. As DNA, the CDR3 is TGCAGCGTTGTAAAAGGGTCTTTCGGAGAGACCCAGTACTTC.

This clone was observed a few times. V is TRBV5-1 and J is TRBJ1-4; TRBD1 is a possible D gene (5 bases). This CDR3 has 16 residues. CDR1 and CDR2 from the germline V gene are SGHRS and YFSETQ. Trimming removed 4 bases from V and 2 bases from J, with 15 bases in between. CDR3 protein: CASSPHPGLTNEKLFF. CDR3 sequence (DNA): TGCGCCAGCAGCCCCCACCCGGGACTGACTAATGAAAAACTGTTTTTT. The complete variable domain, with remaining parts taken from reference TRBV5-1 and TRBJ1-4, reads KAGVTQTPRYLIKTRGQQVTLSCSPISGHRSVSWYQQTPGQGLQFLFEYFSETQRNKGNFPGRFSGRQFSNSRSEMNVSTLELGDSALYLCASSPHPGLTNEKLFFGSGTQLSVL.

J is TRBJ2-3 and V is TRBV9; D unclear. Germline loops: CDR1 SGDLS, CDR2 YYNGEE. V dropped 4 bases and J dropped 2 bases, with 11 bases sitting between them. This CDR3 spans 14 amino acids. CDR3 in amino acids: CASSSPPFTDTQYF. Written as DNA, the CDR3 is TGTGCCAGCAGCTCACCCCCATTCACAGATACGCAGTATTTT.